Listed here are 32 T cell receptor beta chains from one sample, sequenced in a study of T cells after yellow fever vaccination. TCRdb passed the 5' RACE reads through MiXCR, listing each CDR3 protein once. The sample contains tens of thousands of distinct CDR3 sequences, about 7.4% of which appear only once. Source: CD8+ T cells sorted from PBMCs, taken roughly 14 days after the first yellow fever vaccination. The receptors originated from a man aged 18 to 30 who received the YFV17D yellow fever vaccine.

This clonotype has at least ten counts. The chain carries TRBV6-6 and TRBJ2-7; D is unclear. This CDR3 is built from 12 residues. Trimming cost V 2 bases and J 5 bases, with 7 bases left between them. Germline CDR1 and CDR2: MNHNY and SVGAGI (reference sequence). The CDR3 loop reads CASSYRADEQYF. The CDR3 nucleotides are TGTGCCAGCAGTTACCGGGCAGACGAGCAGTACTTC.

A single count supports this clonotype. It may be a read error: a sequence one base away is much more abundant. This chain joins TRBV15 and TRBJ2-1, with D possibly TRBD2 on 5 matching bases. V was cut by 4 bases and J by 7 bases, with 11 bases left in between. The germline CDR1 and CDR2 sequences are LNHNV and YYDKDF (reference sequence). The CDR3 extends over 13 amino acids. CDR3 amino acids: CATSKPRRNEQFF. DNA of the CDR3: TGTGCCACCAGCAAGCCGCGGAGGAATGAGCAGTTCTTC.

This clonotype was seen at least ten times. The chain has TRBV12-3 or TRBV12-4 and TRBJ2-7; 11 bases match TRBD1. V shed 5 bases, J shed 5 bases, and the junction held 5 bases outside the gene matches. The CDR3 is 14 amino acids. The CDR3 sequence is CASSTGTGGNEQYF. The CDR3, as DNA: TGTGCCAGCAGTACCGGGACAGGGGGGAACGAGCAGTACTTC.

This clonotype was recorded at least ten times. The chain has TRBV12-3 or TRBV12-4 and TRBJ1-1; a weak D match, TRBD1 (6 bases). This CDR3 is 17 amino acids long. Trimming left V 5 bases short and J 0 bases short, with 19 bases between. The CDR3 sequence is CASSPTPGDRLNTEAFF. In DNA form, the CDR3 reads TGTGCCAGCAGTCCTACCCCGGGCGACAGGCTGAACACTGAAGCTTTCTTT.

This clonotype was counted many times. This rearrangement joins TRBV6-2 or TRBV6-3 to TRBJ2-5, with D hard to call. The germline V gene has CDR1 MNHEY and CDR2 SVGEGT. The V end was cut by 4 bases, the J end by 2 bases, with 8 bases between. The CDR3 totals 13 residues. CDR3 sequence (DNA): TGTGCCAGCAGTTTAGAGACACAAGAGACCCAGTACTTC. It encodes CASSLETQETQYF.

This clonotype was seen many times. The genes are TRBV29-1 and TRBJ2-1; unclear D gene. The CDR3 extends over 11 amino acids. CDR1 is SQVTM and CDR2 is ANQGSEA in the germline V gene. The ends were cut back, 2 bases at V and 8 bases at J, with 7 bases in the middle. DNA of the CDR3: TGCAGCGTTGAAACCTGGGATGAGCAGTTCTTC. As protein: CSVETWDEQFF.

This clonotype occurred many times. In DNA, the CDR3 is TGTGCCAGTATCAAAGGGAACACTGAAGCTTTCTTT. This gives the protein CASIKGNTEAFF. The genes are TRBV19 and TRBJ1-1, with D unclear. V lost 7 bases, J lost 1 base, and 7 bases lay in between. This CDR3 spans 12 amino acids. Germline V gene lookup returns CDR1 LNHDA and CDR2 SQIVND (reference sequence).

The sample holds many counts of this clonotype. The J gene is TRBJ2-7, the V gene TRBV4-2; 7 bases match TRBD2. V dropped 0 bases and J dropped 0; count of bases not matched to a gene: 11. Per germline, CDR1 LGHNA and CDR2 YNFKEQ. This CDR3 contains 18 residues. CDR3 in DNA: TGTGCCAGCAGCCAAGATCTTTATCGCGGGGGTACCTCCTACGAGCAGTACTTC. Amino acid sequence: CASSQDLYRGGTSYEQYF.

This clonotype has at least ten counts. V and J are TRBV27 and TRBJ2-1; 7 bases align to TRBD1. Per germline, CDR1 MNHEY and CDR2 SMNVEV (reference sequence). J was trimmed by 6 bases and V by 5 bases; bases with no gene match: 7. There are 14 residues in the CDR3. CDR3 protein: CASSPGQIFNEQFF. CDR3 nucleotides: TGTGCCAGCAGTCCGGGACAGATCTTCAATGAGCAGTTCTTC.

This clonotype was counted many times. V gene TRBV7-2 combines with J gene TRBJ2-1; 12 bases align to TRBD1. CDR1 is SGHTA and CDR2 is FQGNSA in the germline V gene. Trimming removed 5 bases from V and 3 bases from J; junction bases left unmatched: 8. This CDR3 contains 17 residues. Here the CDR3 reads CASSPEGQGAVYNEQFF. The CDR3 coding sequence is TGTGCCAGCAGCCCGGAGGGACAGGGGGCCGTCTACAATGAGCAGTTCTTC. Complete variable domain (other parts from reference TRBV7-2 and TRBJ2-1): GAGVSQSPSNKVTEKGKDVELRCDPISGHTALYWYRQSLGQGLEFLIYFQGNSAPDKSGLPSDRFSAERTGGSVSTLTIQRTQQEDSAVYLCASSPEGQGAVYNEQFFGPGTRLTVL.

This clonotype occurred many times. V is TRBV6-2 or TRBV6-3 and J is TRBJ2-7; no firm D call. Germline V gene lookup returns CDR1 MNHEY and CDR2 SVGEGT. This CDR3 comprises 13 residues. V shed 2 bases and J shed 6 bases, with 11 bases lying between them. Here the CDR3 reads CASSYGQVREQYF. Here the CDR3 DNA reads TGTGCCAGCAGTTACGGTCAGGTTCGCGAGCAGTACTTC.

This clonotype occurred many times. CDR3 in DNA: TGTGCCAGCAGCTTAAGTTCCTTGGAGCAGTTCTTC. Amino acid sequence: CASSLSSLEQFF. This chain uses TRBV7-2 with TRBJ2-1; D is unclear. This CDR3 has 12 amino acids. V lost 2 bases to trimming and J lost 10 bases, with 9 bases between them. CDR1 and CDR2 (germline): SGHTA, FQGNSA.

In this sample, this clonotype turned up many times. This rearrangement joins TRBV4-3 to TRBJ1-3, with D perhaps matching TRBD1 (6 bases). Per germline, CDR1 LGHNA and CDR2 YSLEER. The V gene lost 2 bases and the J gene lost 8 bases, with 22 bases spanning the gap. This CDR3 is built from 17 residues. The CDR3 is CASSQRAGTPVGDTIYF. The CDR3, as DNA: TGCGCCAGCAGCCAAAGGGCCGGGACACCCGTTGGGGACACCATATATTTT.

This clonotype appeared many times. The chain employs TRBV6-1 and TRBJ2-1; a possible D gene is TRBD2 (6 bases). With 2 bases removed from V and 0 bases from J, the gap between germline ends came to 17 bases. CDR3 size: 18 residues. Germline V gene lookup returns CDR1 MNHNS and CDR2 SASEGT. The CDR3: CASSESEGTPSSYNEQFF. The DNA for the CDR3 is TGTGCCAGCAGTGAATCGGAGGGTACCCCGAGCTCCTACAATGAGCAGTTCTTC.

This clonotype was seen at least ten times. This sequence joins TRBV6-1 and TRBJ1-5; possibly TRBD1 for D (6 bases). Germline lookup yields CDR1 MNHNS and CDR2 SASEGT. The CDR3 covers 15 residues. V was pared by 1 base and J by 5 bases, with 12 bases between. CDR3 sequence reads: CASSEVWAGDQPQHF. The CDR3 bases are TGTGCCAGCAGTGAAGTCTGGGCAGGGGATCAGCCCCAGCATTTT.

This clonotype was seen many times. The chain is built from TRBV4-3 and TRBJ2-7; TRBD2 might be the D (6 bases). This CDR3 is built from 14 residues. The V gene's germline CDR1 is LGHNA and CDR2 YSLEER. Trimming took 1 base from V and 4 from J, leaving 11 bases between them. CDR3 sequence: CASSQALGGYEQYV. CDR3 DNA: TGCGCCAGCAGCCAAGCGCTTGGGGGGTACGAGCAGTACGTC.

The rearrangement links TRBV6-5 to TRBJ1-5; 8 bases map to TRBD1. The CDR3 consists of 13 residues. CDR1 and CDR2 from the germline V gene are MNHEY and SVGAGI. V was clipped by 6 bases and J by 4 bases; unmatched bases: 2. CDR3: CASSRTGNQPQHF. The CDR3 coding sequence is TGTGCCAGCAGCCGGACAGGGAATCAGCCCCAGCATTTT.

The chain couples TRBV13 to TRBJ1-5; perhaps TRBD1 as D (6 bases). Looked up from germline, CDR1 is PRHDT and CDR2 is FYEKMQ (reference sequence). Trimming cost V 4 bases and J 3 bases, with 10 bases left between them. The CDR3 has 14 amino acids. CDR3 coding DNA: TGTGCCAGCAGCTATCAGGGGATCAATCAGCCCCAGCATTTT. It specifies CASSYQGINQPQHF.

By share of the sample, this clonotype is medium-sized. The chain is built from TRBV12-3 or TRBV12-4 and TRBJ1-2; D unclear. This CDR3 contains 13 residues. Trimming shortened V by 6 bases and J by 7 bases, and 15 bases separated the two germline ends. Here the CDR3 DNA reads TGTGCCAGCAGCCAAAACCCCCCCGGTGGCTACACCTTC. It codes for CASSQNPPGGYTF.

This clonotype was detected ten times or more. The chain joins TRBV4-2 to TRBJ1-2; tentatively, D is TRBD1 (5 bases). The germline CDR1 and CDR2 sequences are LGHNA and YNFKEQ. CDR3 size: 16 residues. Trimming stripped 0 bases from V and 5 bases from J, with 16 bases between. The CDR3 protein is CASSQDGGGLVYGYTF. The CDR3 DNA sequence: TGTGCCAGCAGCCAAGATGGCGGGGGATTGGTTTATGGCTACACCTTC.

This clonotype was seen at least ten times. Here the CDR3 DNA reads TGTGCCAGCAGTGATTCAGGGCCCGATACGCAGTATTTT. Translation: CASSDSGPDTQYF. This chain uses TRBV6-1 with TRBJ2-3, with D possibly being TRBD1 (5 bases). The germline V gene encodes CDR1 MNHNS and CDR2 SASEGT. This CDR3 comprises 13 residues. V was cut by 3 bases and J by 6 bases, with 10 bases left in between.

This clonotype was counted ten times or more. The J gene is TRBJ2-7, the V gene TRBV5-6; TRBD2 agrees at 12 bases. Germline trimming cut 5 bases from V and 7 bases from J; bases unmatched to any gene: 10. Germline loops: CDR1 SGHDT, CDR2 YYEEEE. The CDR3 sequence is 15 residues long. The CDR3 here is CASRKTSGGWMEQYV. CDR3 nucleotides: TGTGCCAGCAGAAAGACTAGCGGGGGATGGATGGAGCAGTACGTC.

This clonotype was seen ten or more times. The chain combines TRBV29-1 with TRBJ2-5, with TRBD1 matching 8 bases. CDR1 and CDR2 from the germline V gene are SQVTM and ANQGSEA. The V and J ends lost 2 bases and 4 bases, in that order; junction bases with no gene match: 3. The CDR3 loop spans 13 amino acids. CDR3 DNA sequence: TGCAGCGTTGAATGGGGACAGGTAGAGACCCAGTACTTC. This translates into CSVEWGQVETQYF. Supplemented by reference TRBV29-1 and TRBJ2-5, the full variable domain reads SAVISQKPSRDICQRGTSLTIQCQVDSQVTMMFWYRQQPGQSLTLIATANQGSEATYESGFVIDKFPISRPNLTFSTLTVSNMSPEDSSIYLCSVEWGQVETQYFGPGTRLLVL.

This clonotype was observed many times. The chain couples TRBV6-2 or TRBV6-3 to TRBJ1-1; perhaps TRBD1 as D (6 bases). V was pared by 0 bases and J by 6 bases, with 11 bases between. CDR1 MNHEY and CDR2 SVGEGT come from the germline V gene. The length of the CDR3 is 14 residues. CDR3 in amino acids: CASSYSRDTSEAFF. As DNA, the CDR3 is TGTGCCAGCAGTTACTCACGGGACACTTCTGAAGCTTTCTTT.

This clonotype occurred many times. V gene TRBV7-9 combines with J gene TRBJ2-7; D is unresolved. The CDR3 sequence is 14 residues long. V dropped 0 bases and J dropped 2 bases, with 8 bases sitting between them. Germline lookup yields CDR1 SEHNR and CDR2 FQNEAQ (reference sequence). Written as DNA, the CDR3 is TGTGCCAGCAGCTTAGCAGGGTTCACCTACGAGCAGTACGTC. Amino acid sequence: CASSLAGFTYEQYV.

Ten or more counts support this clonotype. The rearrangement uses TRBV4-2 and TRBJ2-7; D remains unclear. The CDR3 is 12 amino acids. V was pared by 4 bases and J by 1 base, with 5 bases between. From germline, CDR1 is LGHNA and CDR2 YNFKEQ. The CDR3 region is CASSPESYEQYF. CDR3 in DNA: TGTGCCAGCAGCCCAGAGTCCTACGAGCAGTACTTC.

This clonotype was counted many times. CDR3: CASSPSSRGSDTQYF. The CDR3 DNA reads TGTGCCAGTAGCCCGAGTAGCAGGGGGTCGGATACGCAGTATTTT. The chain uses TRBV19 and TRBJ2-3; 7 positions match TRBD1. V was pared by 6 bases and J by 6 bases, with 12 bases of the junction left unmatched. Per germline, CDR1 LNHDA and CDR2 SQIVND (reference sequence). This CDR3 is built from 15 residues. The variable domain in full, completed from reference TRBV19 and TRBJ2-3, reads DGGITQSPKYLFRKEGQNVTLSCEQNLNHDAMYWYRQDPGQGLRLIYYSQIVNDFQKGDIAEGYSVSREKKESFPLTVTSAQKNPTAFYLCASSPSSRGSDTQYFGPGTRLTVL.

This clonotype was seen ten or more times. The chain links TRBV27 to TRBJ2-2; D uncertain. The CDR3 runs to 14 residues. Per germline, CDR1 MNHEY and CDR2 SMNVEV (reference sequence). Deletions cut 5 bases from V and 2 bases from J, with 9 bases between. CDR3 DNA: TGTGCCAGCAGTCCCGGGCCCAACACCGGGGAGCTGTTTTTT. Its protein product is CASSPGPNTGELFF.

At least ten counts were recorded for this clonotype. The genes are TRBV10-3 and TRBJ2-3; a possible D gene is TRBD2 (5 bases). Deletions cut 3 bases from V and 7 bases from J, with 17 bases between. The CDR3 is made up of 15 amino acids. Germline values: CDR1 ENHRY, CDR2 SYGVKD. The CDR3 loop is CAISDPRVLTNTQYF. CDR3 DNA: TGTGCCATCAGTGACCCGCGGGTGCTCACGAATACGCAGTATTTT.

This clonotype occurred many times. The chain uses TRBV27 and TRBJ2-7; D may be TRBD1 or TRBD2 (5 bases each). The CDR3 totals 13 residues. Trimming shortened V by 6 bases and J by 7 bases, and 16 bases separated the two germline ends. From germline, CDR1 is MNHEY and CDR2 SMNVEV (reference sequence). In DNA form, the CDR3 reads TGTGCCAGCAGCGGGGCAGGCCCTAGGGAGCAGTACGTC. It is translated as CASSGAGPREQYV.

Comment on this clonotype: A much larger clone lies a single base off, so this may be a read error. The rearrangement links TRBV6-5 to TRBJ1-5, with no clear D. The CDR3 runs 16 residues. Germline lookup yields CDR1 MNHEY and CDR2 SVGAGI. The CDR3 here is CVSSYFPGDSNQPQHF. The CDR3 DNA is TGTGTCAGCAGTTACTTCCCGGGCGATAGCAATCAGCCCCAGCATTTT.

The chain is built from TRBV3-2 and TRBJ2-2; the table calls TRBD2, which could not be checked here. TRBV3-2 is annotated as a pseudogene. This CDR3 contains 17 residues. In DNA, the CDR3 is TGTGCCACCTCCCAAGTATTGGTCGGGCCAAACACCGGGGAGCTGTTTTTT. It specifies CATSQVLVGPNTGELFF.